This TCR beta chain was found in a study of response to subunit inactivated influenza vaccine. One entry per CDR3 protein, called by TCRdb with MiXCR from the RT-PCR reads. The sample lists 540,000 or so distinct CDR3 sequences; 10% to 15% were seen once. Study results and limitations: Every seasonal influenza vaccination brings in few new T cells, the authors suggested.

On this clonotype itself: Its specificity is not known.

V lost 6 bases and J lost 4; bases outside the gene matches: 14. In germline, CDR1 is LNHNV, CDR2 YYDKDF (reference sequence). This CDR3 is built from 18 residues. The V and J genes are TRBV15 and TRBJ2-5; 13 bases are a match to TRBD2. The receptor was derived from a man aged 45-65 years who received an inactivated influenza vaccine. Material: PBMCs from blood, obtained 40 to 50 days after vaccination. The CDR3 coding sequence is TGTGCCACCAGTACCCTAACTAGCGGGAGGGCCACCCGAGAGACCCAGTACTTC. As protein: CATSTLTSGRATRETQYF.